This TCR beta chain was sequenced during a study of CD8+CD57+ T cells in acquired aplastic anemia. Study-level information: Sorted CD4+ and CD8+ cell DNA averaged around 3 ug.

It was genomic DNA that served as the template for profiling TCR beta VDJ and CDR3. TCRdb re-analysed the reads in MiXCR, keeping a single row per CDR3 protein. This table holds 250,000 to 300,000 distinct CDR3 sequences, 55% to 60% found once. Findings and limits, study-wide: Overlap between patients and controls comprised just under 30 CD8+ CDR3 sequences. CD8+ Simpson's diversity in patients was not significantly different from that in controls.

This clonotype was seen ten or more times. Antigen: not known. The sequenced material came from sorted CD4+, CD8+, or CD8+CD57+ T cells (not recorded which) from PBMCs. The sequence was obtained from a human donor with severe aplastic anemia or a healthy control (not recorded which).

In DNA, the CDR3 is TGTGCCAGCAGTCCACAGTGGGGCGGAACCTACGAGCAGTACTTC. Translation gives CASSPQWGGTYEQYF. The chain links TRBV7-2 to TRBJ2-7; TRBD1 might be the D (5 bases). The germline V and J ends were trimmed by 6 bases and 2 bases, with 17 bases remaining between them. Germline V gives CDR1 SGHTA, CDR2 FQGNSA. There are 15 residues in the CDR3.